The sample holds many counts of the clone carrying this T cell receptor beta chain. Its antigen is as yet unknown. The sample is drawn from a study of T cell repertoires in cytomegalovirus infection. Overall study: Public TCR beta signatures marked donors with CMV infection and the matching HLA.

Study outcomes and limitations: Dominant in the ex vivo response were TCR beta clonotypes restricted by HLA-C and specific for CMV.

TCRdb used MiXCR to reprocess the reads, holding one entry per CDR3 protein. The sample has roughly 81,000 distinct CDR3 sequences, approximately 3.7% seen once. The source of this sequence is a human donor in good health (CMV status not recorded). Some clones in this sample may be carry-over from other donors' samples. Material: PBMCs.

The CDR3 region is CASSSFTGTGGYEQYF. CDR3 DNA: TGTGCCAGCAGCTCCTTCACTGGGACAGGGGGCTACGAGCAGTACTTC. V usage is TRBV7-9 and J usage is TRBJ2-7, with 11 bases fitting TRBD1. V was pared by 4 bases and J by 3 bases, with 8 bases of the junction left unmatched. The CDR3 covers 16 residues. Germline loops: CDR1 SEHNR, CDR2 FQNEAQ (reference sequence).